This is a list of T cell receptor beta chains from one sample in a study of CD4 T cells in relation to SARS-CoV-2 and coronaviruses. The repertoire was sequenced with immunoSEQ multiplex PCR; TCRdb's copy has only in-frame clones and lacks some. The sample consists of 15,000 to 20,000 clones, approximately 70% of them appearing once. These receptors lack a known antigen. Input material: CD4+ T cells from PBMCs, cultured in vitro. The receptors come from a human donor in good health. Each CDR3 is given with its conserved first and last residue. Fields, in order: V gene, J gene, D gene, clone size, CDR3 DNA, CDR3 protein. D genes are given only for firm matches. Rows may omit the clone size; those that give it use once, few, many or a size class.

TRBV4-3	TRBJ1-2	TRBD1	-	TGCGCCAGCAGCCAAGAGAAACAGGGGAGGTATGGCTACACCTTC	CASSQEKQGRYGYTF
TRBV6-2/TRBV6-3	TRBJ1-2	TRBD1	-	TGTGCCAGCAGTCCCGACGGGACAGGGGAAGGCTACACCTTC	CASSPDGTGEGYTF
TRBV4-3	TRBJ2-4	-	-	TGCGCCAGCAGCCGGGAAGGGAAGGGGATTCAGTACTTC	CASSREGKGIQYF
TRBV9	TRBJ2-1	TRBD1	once	TGTGCCAGCAGCGCCGGGGGACAGGGATACAATGAGCAGTTCTTC	CASSAGGQGYNEQFF
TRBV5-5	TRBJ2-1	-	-	TGTGCCAGCAGCCCCCTCCTTGGGGGGCAGTCGGGGCAGTTCTTC	CASSPLLGGQSGQFF
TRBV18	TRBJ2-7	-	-	TGTGCCAGCTCTCTCGGTGGCCCCCGACGCGAGCAGTACTTC	CASSLGGPRREQYF
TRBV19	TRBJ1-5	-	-	TGTGCCAGTAGTATAGCGGGACAAAATCAGCCCCAGCATTTT	CASSIAGQNQPQHF
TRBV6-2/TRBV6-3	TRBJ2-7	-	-	TGTGCCAGCAGTAAACCGGGACGCTTCTTGAGGGAGCAGTACTTC	CASSKPGRFLREQYF
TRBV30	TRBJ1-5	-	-	TGTGCCTGGAAACAGGGAAGAGGCCAGCCCCAGCATTTT	CAWKQGRGQPQHF
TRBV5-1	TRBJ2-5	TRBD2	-	TGCGCCAGCAGCTTGGGACTAGCAGCCTACCAAGAGACCCAGTACTTC	CASSLGLAAYQETQYF
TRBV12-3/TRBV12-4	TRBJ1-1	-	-	TGTGCCAGCAGTCCACTCAGGGACACTGAAGCTTTCTTT	CASSPLRDTEAFF
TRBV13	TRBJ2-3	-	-	TGTGCCAGCAGCTTACGAGCGGCAGATACGCAGTATTTT	CASSLRAADTQYF
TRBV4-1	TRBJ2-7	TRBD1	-	TGCGCCAGCAGCCAAGGACCGGGACAGGGAACCTACGAGCAGTACTTC	CASSQGPGQGTYEQYF
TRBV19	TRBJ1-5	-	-	TGTGCCAGTAGGAAGGGGCATAGCAATCAGCCCCAGCATTTT	CASRKGHSNQPQHF
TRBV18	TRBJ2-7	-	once	TGTGCCAGCTCACCACCGCTACAGGGGAGGTACGAGCAGTACTTC	CASSPPLQGRYEQYF
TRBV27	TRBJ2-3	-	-	TGTGCCAGCAGTTGGGCAGTCGGGACAGATACGCAGTATTTT	CASSWAVGTDTQYF
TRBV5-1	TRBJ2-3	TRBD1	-	TGCGCCAGCAGCCCCGGACAGGAAACAGATACGCAGTATTTT	CASSPGQETDTQYF
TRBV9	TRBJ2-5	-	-	TGTGCCAGCAGCTTCCGGAGTCCAGTGTACCAAGAGACCCAGTACTTC	CASSFRSPVYQETQYF
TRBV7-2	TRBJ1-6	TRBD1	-	TGTGCCAGCAGCTCCGACAGGGGATTTCCACCCCTCCACTTT	CASSSDRGFPPLHF
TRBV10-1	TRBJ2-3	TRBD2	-	TGCGCCAGCAGTGAGTCTTCTAGCGGGACCACAGATACGCAGTATTTT	CASSESSSGTTDTQYF
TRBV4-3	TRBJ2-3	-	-	TGCGCCAGCAGCCAAGAAGGCGGCACAGATACGCAGTATTTT	CASSQEGGTDTQYF
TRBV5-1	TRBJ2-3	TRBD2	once	TGCGCCAGCAGCTTACTAGCGGGAGGGAGCACAGATACGCAGTATTTT	CASSLLAGGSTDTQYF